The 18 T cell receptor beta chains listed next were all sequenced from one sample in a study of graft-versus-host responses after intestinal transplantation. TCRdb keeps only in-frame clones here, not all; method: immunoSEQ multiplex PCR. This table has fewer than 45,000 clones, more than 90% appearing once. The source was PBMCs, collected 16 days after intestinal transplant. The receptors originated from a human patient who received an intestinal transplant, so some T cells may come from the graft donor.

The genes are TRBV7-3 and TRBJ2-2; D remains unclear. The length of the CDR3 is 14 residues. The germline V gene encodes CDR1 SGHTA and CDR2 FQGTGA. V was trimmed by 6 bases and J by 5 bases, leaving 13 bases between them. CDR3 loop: CASSRGVGTGELFF. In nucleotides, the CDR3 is TGTGCCAGCAGTCGTGGGGTAGGAACCGGGGAGCTGTTTTTT.

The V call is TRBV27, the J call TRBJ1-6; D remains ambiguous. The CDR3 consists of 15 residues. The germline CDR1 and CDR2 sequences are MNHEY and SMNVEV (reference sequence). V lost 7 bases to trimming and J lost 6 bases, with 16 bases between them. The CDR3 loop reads CASTPGVLLNSPLHF. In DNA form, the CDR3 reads TGTGCCAGCACCCCAGGAGTTTTACTTAATTCACCCCTCCACTTT.

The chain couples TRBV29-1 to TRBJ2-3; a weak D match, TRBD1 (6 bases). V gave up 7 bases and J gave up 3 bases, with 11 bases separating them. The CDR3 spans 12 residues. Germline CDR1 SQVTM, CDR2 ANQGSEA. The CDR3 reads CSGGRGTDTQYF. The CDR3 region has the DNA TGCAGCGGCGGCAGGGGAACAGATACGCAGTATTTT.

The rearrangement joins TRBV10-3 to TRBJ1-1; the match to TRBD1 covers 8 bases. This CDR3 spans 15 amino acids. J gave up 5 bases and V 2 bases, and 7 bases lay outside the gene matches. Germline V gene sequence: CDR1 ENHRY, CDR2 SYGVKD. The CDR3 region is CAISEPRQGRTEAFF. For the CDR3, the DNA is TGTGCCATCAGTGAGCCCCGACAGGGGCGGACTGAAGCTTTCTTT.

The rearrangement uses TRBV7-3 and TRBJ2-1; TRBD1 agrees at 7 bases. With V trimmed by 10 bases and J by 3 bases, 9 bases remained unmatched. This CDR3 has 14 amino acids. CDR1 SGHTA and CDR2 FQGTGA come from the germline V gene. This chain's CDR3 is CATQRRTGYNEQFF. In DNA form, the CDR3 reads TGTGCCACCCAACGCCGGACAGGCTACAATGAGCAGTTCTTC. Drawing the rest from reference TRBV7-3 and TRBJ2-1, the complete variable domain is GAGVSQTPSNKVTEKGKYVELRCDPISGHTALYWYRQSLGQGPEFLIYFQGTGAADDSGLPNDRFFAVRPEGSVSTLKIQRTERGDSAVYLCATQRRTGYNEQFFGPGTRLTVL.

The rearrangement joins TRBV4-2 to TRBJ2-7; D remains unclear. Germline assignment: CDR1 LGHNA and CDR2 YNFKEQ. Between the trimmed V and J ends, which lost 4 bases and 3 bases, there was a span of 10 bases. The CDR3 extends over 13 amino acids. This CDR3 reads CASSPKEDYEQYF. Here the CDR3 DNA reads TGTGCCAGCAGCCCCAAAGAGGACTACGAGCAGTACTTC.

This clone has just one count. CDR3 region: CSEDQPQHF. The CDR3 coding sequence is TGCAGTGAGGATCAGCCCCAGCATTTT. The V gene is TRBV20-1, the J gene TRBJ1-5; D remains ambiguous. With 7 bases removed from V and 5 bases from J, the gap between germline ends came to 3 bases. Germline V gene lookup returns CDR1 DFQATT and CDR2 SNEGSKA (reference sequence). This CDR3 spans 9 amino acids.

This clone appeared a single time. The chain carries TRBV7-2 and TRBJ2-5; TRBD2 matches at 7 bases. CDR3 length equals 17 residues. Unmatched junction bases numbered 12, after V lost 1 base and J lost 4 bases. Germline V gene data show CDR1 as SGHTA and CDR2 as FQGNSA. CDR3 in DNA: TGTGCCAGCAGCTTAGGGCTGGGAGGGCACACGCGAGAGACCCAGTACTTC. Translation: CASSLGLGGHTRETQYF.

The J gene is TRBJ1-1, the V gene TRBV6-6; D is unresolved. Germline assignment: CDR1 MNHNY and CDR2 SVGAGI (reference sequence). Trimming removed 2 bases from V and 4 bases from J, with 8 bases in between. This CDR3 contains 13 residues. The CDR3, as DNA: TGTGCCAGCAGTTACGGAGGCACCACTGAAGCTTTCTTT. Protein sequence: CASSYGGTTEAFF.

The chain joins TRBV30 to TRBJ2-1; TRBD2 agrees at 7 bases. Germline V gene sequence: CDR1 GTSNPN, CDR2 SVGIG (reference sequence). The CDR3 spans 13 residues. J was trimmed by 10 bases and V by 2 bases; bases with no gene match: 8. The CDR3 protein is CAWSPSSSGEQFF. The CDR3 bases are TGTGCCTGGAGTCCAAGTTCTAGCGGAGAGCAGTTCTTC.

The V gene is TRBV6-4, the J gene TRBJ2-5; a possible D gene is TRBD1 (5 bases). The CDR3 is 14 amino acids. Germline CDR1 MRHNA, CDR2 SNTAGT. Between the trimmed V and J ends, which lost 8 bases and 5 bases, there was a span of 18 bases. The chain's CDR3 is CASGAAERLETQYF. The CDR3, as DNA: TGTGCCAGCGGGGCGGCTGAGCGTTTGGAGACCCAGTACTTC.

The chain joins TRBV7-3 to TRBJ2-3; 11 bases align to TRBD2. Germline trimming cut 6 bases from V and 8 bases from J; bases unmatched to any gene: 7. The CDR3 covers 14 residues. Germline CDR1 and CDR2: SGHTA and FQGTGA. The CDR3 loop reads CASSSGTSGGTQYF. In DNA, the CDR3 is TGTGCCAGCAGTTCCGGGACTAGCGGCGGTACGCAGTATTTT.

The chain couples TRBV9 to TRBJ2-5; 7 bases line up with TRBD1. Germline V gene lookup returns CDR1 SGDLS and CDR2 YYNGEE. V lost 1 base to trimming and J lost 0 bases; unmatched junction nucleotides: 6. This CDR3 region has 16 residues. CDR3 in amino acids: CASSVTGASYQETQYF. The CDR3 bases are TGTGCCAGCAGCGTAACAGGGGCTTCGTACCAAGAGACCCAGTACTTC.

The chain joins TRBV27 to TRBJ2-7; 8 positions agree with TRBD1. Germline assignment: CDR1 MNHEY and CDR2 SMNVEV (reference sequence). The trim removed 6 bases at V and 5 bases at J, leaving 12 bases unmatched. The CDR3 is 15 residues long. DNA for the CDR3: TGTGCCAGCAGCAGGGGGCTTGGTATAATCGACGAGCAGTACTTC. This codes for CASSRGLGIIDEQYF.

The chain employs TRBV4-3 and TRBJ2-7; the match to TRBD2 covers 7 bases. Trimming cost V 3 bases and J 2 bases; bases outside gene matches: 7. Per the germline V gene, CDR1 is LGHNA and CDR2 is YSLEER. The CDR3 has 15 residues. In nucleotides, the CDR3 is TGCGCCAGCAGCCATCGAGCGGGACCCACCTACGAGCAGTACTTC. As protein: CASSHRAGPTYEQYF.

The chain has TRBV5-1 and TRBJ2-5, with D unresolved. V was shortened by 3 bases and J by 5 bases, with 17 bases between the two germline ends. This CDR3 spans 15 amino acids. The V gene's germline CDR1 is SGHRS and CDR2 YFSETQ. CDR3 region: CASSSTPLGTETQYF. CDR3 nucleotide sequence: TGCGCCAGCAGCTCGACCCCTTTAGGAACGGAGACCCAGTACTTC.

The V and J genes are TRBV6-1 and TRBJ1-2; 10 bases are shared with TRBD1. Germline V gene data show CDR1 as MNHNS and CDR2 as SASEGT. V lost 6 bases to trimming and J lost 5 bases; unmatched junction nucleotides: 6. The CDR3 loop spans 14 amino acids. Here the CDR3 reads CASSLTGGGYGYTF. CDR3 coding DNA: TGTGCCAGCAGCCTGACAGGGGGCGGTTATGGCTACACCTTC.

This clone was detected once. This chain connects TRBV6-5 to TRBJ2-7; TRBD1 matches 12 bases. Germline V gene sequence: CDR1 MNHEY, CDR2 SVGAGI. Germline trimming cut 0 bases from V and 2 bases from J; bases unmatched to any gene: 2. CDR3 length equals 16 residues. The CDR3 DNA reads TGTGCCAGCAGTTACTCTGGGACAGGGGGCCCCTACGAGCAGTACTTC. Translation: CASSYSGTGGPYEQYF.